Following are 16 T cell receptor beta chains from one sample sequenced in a study of Tregs in tolerant kidney transplant recipients. Recipients received nonmyeloablative bone marrow transplants from related graft donors, with transient mixed chimerism. Only in-frame clones appear in the TCRdb table, and some are missing; sequencing was by immunoSEQ multiplex PCR. The sample totals under 30,000 clones; its top ten clones hold more than 3.5%. This specimen consisted of CD4+ T cells from blood (PBMCs), obtained 6 months after the transplant. The receptors shown here come from a human patient who received a combined kidney and bone marrow transplant. Some of these T cells may belong to the graft donor.

To note about this clone: The read gets to within 3 residues of the CDR3 end, and the germline J gene fills in the rest. The V and J genes are TRBV19 and TRBJ2-7; D is possibly TRBD2 (7 bases). V shed 4 bases and J shed 0 bases, with 16 bases lying between them. There are 16 residues in the CDR3. In germline, CDR1 is LNHDA, CDR2 SQIVND (reference sequence). The part of the CDR3 DNA that was read is TGTGCCAGTAGTAGCCGGGGGCGGGGGAACTCCTACGAG. Residues: CASSSRGRGNSYE. The entire CDR3 reads CASSSRGRGNSYEQYF.

Worth noting for this clone: The CDR3 end lies 3 residues beyond the end of the read and is filled in from the germline J gene. The chain links TRBV7-6 to TRBJ2-2; possible D gene TRBD1, 6 bases. This CDR3 spans 17 amino acids. Trimming took off 4 bases at V and 2 bases at J, with 17 bases between the two ends. CDR1 and CDR2 from the germline V gene are SGHVS and FNYEAQ. The CDR3 here is CASSSTRDTLNTGELFF. Incomplete CDR3 DNA: TGTGCCAGCAGCTCCACCCGGGACACCTTAAACACCGGGGAG.

In the case of this clone: The read gets to within 3 residues of the CDR3 end, and the germline J gene fills in the rest. This sequence joins TRBV6-1 and TRBJ2-7; 7 bases agree with TRBD1. V shed 4 bases, J shed 2 bases, and the junction held 2 bases outside the gene matches. This CDR3 is 13 amino acids long. CDR1 MNHNS and CDR2 SASEGT come from the germline V gene. The sequenced part of the CDR3 DNA is TGTGCCAGCAGTGGACAGGGCCCCTACGAG. It specifies CASSGQGPYE. The full CDR3 sequence reads CASSGQGPYEQYF.

CDR3: CATSRVTRETQYF. CDR3 DNA (partial): TGTGCCACCAGCAGAGTTACTAGGGAGACC. The chain is built from TRBV15 and TRBJ2-5; weak D call: TRBD2 (5 bases). Read coverage stops 3 residues before the CDR3 terminus; the germline J gene supplies the remainder. This CDR3 region has 13 residues. With 1 base removed from V and 5 bases from J, the gap between germline ends came to 8 bases. CDR1 is LNHNV and CDR2 is YYDKDF in the germline V gene (reference sequence).

Details on this clone: The CDR3 end is not reached by the read, which stops 3 residues before it; the germline J gene fills it in. The chain recombines TRBV7-2 with TRBJ1-4, with D tentatively TRBD1 (5 bases). This CDR3 spans 15 amino acids. V lost 2 bases and J lost 5, with 12 bases in between. Per germline, CDR1 SGHTA and CDR2 FQGNSA. Partial CDR3 DNA: TGTGCCAGCAGCTTACTGGGCTACAGGAATGAAAAA. This gives the protein CASSLLGYRNEK. The entire CDR3 sequence reads CASSLLGYRNEKLFF.

Of note for this clone: The read ends 3 residues early relative to the CDR3; the germline J gene fills the gap. V and J are TRBV20-1 and TRBJ2-2; D is perhaps TRBD2 (5 bases). Trimming left V 6 bases short and J 1 base short, with 15 bases between. The CDR3 has 15 amino acids. From germline, CDR1 is DFQATT and CDR2 SNEGSKA (reference sequence). CDR3 sequence reads: CSAPDFSGNTGELFF. Partial CDR3 DNA: TGCAGTGCCCCGGACTTCTCCGGGAACACCGGGGAG.

CDR3 sequence: CASSVGQGGMGEQYF. CDR3 DNA, as far as it was read: TGTGCCAGTAGTGTCGGACAGGGTGGAATGGGCGAG. J is TRBJ2-7 and V is TRBV19; TRBD1 matches 8 bases. The sequenced fragment ends 3 residues before the CDR3 boundary, so the rest is inferred from the germline J gene. The CDR3 is made up of 15 amino acids. Trimming at V came to 5 bases and at J to 6 bases, leaving 12 bases not matched to a gene. Germline assignment: CDR1 LNHDA and CDR2 SQIVND (reference sequence).

Concerning this clone itself: Sequencing ends 3 residues short of the CDR3 end; the germline J gene provides the rest. This chain uses TRBV11-2 with TRBJ1-6; D not certain. V was clipped by 1 base and J by 9 bases, with 10 bases between them. CDR1 and CDR2 (germline): SGHAT, FQNNGV. The CDR3 length is 14 residues. The CDR3 DNA, read in part, is TGTGCCAGCAGCTTAGCCCCTCCCCCTTCACCC. Translating it yields CASSLAPPPSP. The complete CDR3 sequence is CASSLAPPPSPLHF.

As concerns this clone: From the germline J gene comes the end of the CDR3, since the read stops 3 residues before it. The genes are TRBV5-1 and TRBJ1-1; TRBD1 matches at 9 bases. CDR3 length: 13 amino acids. In germline, CDR1 is SGHRS, CDR2 YFSETQ. The ends lost 5 bases at V and 7 bases at J; junction bases unmatched: 6. The CDR3 region is CASSSQGAYEAFF. CDR3 DNA (partial): TGCGCCAGCAGTTCACAGGGGGCTTATGAA.

Judged by frequency, this clone is medium-sized. The CDR3 end is not reached by the read, which stops 3 residues before it; the germline J gene fills it in. The V and J genes are TRBV29-1 and TRBJ1-2; 7 bases fit TRBD1. Trimming cost V 2 bases and J 4 bases; bases outside gene matches: 1. The CDR3 runs 12 residues. The germline CDR1 and CDR2 sequences are SQVTM and ANQGSEA. The part of the CDR3 DNA that was read is TGCAGCGTTGAAAGGACAGGCTATGGC. Residues: CSVERTGYG. The complete CDR3 protein is CSVERTGYGYTF.

As for this clone: The CDR3 end is not reached by the read, which stops 3 residues before it; the germline J gene fills it in. V usage is TRBV28 and J usage is TRBJ2-1; the match to TRBD2 covers 10 bases. Germline values: CDR1 MDHEN, CDR2 SYDVKM. Losses at the gene ends were 2 bases for V and 4 bases for J; bases not matched to a gene: 2. The CDR3 length is 15 residues. CDR3 bases read: TGTGCCAGCAGTTTAAGGACTAGCGGATACAATGAG. Its translation is CASSLRTSGYNE. The CDR3 as a whole reads CASSLRTSGYNEQFF.

Worth noting for this clone: The read ends 3 residues shy of where the CDR3 ends; the end is completed using the germline J gene. The chain carries TRBV10-3 and TRBJ2-5; TRBD2 aligns across 15 bases. The CDR3 consists of 15 residues. Germline CDR1 and CDR2: ENHRY and SYGVKD. The trim removed 8 bases at V and 4 bases at J, leaving 5 bases unmatched. CDR3 DNA, as far as it was read: TGTGCCATCGGGACTAGCGGGGGGCGTGGAGAGACC. Translation gives CAIGTSGGRGET. The whole CDR3 protein is CAIGTSGGRGETQYF.

About this clone itself: The observed sequence ends 3 residues before the CDR3 terminus, with the missing tail filled in from the germline J gene. The J gene is TRBJ2-2, the V gene TRBV20-1; the match to TRBD2 covers 11 bases. The V segment lost 3 bases and the J segment 7 bases; nucleotides outside the gene matches: 16. CDR1 and CDR2 from the germline V gene are DFQATT and SNEGSKA (reference sequence). The CDR3 is made up of 18 amino acids. The sequenced CDR3 bases are TGCAGTGCTAGTCGGGGTAGCGGGGGGGCCGGTTTTGGCGGGGAG. Protein: CSASRGSGGAGFGGE. In full, the CDR3 is CSASRGSGGAGFGGELFF.

CDR3 bases read: TGTGCCAGCTCCGCCGGGACTAGCTACGAG. Amino acids: CASSAGTSYE. The full CDR3 reads CASSAGTSYEQYF. The chain joins TRBV18 to TRBJ2-7, with 8 nucleotides matching TRBD2. The read comes to an end 3 residues before the CDR3 does, leaving the germline J gene to fill in the end. V dropped 6 bases and J dropped 3; count of bases not matched to a gene: 4. Germline values: CDR1 KGHSH, CDR2 LQKENI. The CDR3 length is 13 residues.

Comments on this clone: With the read ending 3 residues before the CDR3 end, the germline J gene is used to fill in that end. The V gene is TRBV2, the J gene TRBJ2-7; TRBD1 agrees at 7 bases. The V segment lost 3 bases and the J segment 4 bases; nucleotides outside the gene matches: 6. Germline V gene sequence: CDR1 SNHLY, CDR2 FYNNEI. This CDR3 comprises 14 residues. Partial CDR3 DNA: TGTGCCAGCAGTGAGCTCAGGGGGACATACGAG. Its protein is CASSELRGTYE. The entire CDR3 is CASSELRGTYEQYF.

Of note for this clone: The read ends 3 residues before the CDR3 terminus; that terminus is restored from the germline J gene. The chain uses TRBV20-1 and TRBJ2-5; no firm D call. V lost 5 bases to trimming and J lost 1 base, with 11 bases between them. The CDR3 runs 13 residues. Germline CDR1 DFQATT, CDR2 SNEGSKA (reference sequence). The covered CDR3 bases are TGCAGTGCTCCTACCCCCGGCCAAGAGACC. Its protein product is CSAPTPGQET. The full CDR3 is CSAPTPGQETQYF.